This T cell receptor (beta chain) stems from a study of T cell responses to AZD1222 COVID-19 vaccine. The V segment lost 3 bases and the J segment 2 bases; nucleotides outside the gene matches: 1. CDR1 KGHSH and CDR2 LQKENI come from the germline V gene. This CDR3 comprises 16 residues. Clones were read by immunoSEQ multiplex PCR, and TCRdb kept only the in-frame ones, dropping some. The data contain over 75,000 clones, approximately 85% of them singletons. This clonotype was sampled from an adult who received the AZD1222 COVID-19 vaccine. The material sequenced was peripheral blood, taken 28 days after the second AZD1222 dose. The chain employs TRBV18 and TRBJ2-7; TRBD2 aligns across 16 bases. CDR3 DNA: TGTGCCAGCTCACCGGGACTAGCGGGAGGGACCTACGAGCAGTACTTC. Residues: CASSPGLAGGTYEQYF.